The rows below give T cell receptor beta chains drawn from one sample of a study of blood T cell repertoires in COVID-19. Measured with immunoSEQ multiplex PCR; TCRdb has only the in-frame clones, and not every one. Here the sample spans about 380,000 clones, more than 70% being singletons. The sample consisted of PBMCs or T cells enriched from blood (not recorded which). These receptors came from a woman aged 18-29 years who had recovered from COVID-19. The CDR3 runs from the conserved cysteine through the conserved F or W. The D gene is left open where the match is weak. Part of the rows lack a size; the others show once, few, many or a class for expanded clones.

TRBV19	-	TRBJ1-5	TRBD1	TGTGCCAGTAGTATAGATTTTGGGACAGGGAATCAGCCCCAGCATTTT	CASSIDFGTGNQPQHF
TRBV4-2	-	TRBJ2-1	TRBD2	TGTGCCAGCAGCCGGTCGCGGGGGGCCGATGAGCAGTTCTTC	CASSRSRGADEQFF
TRBV7-2	-	TRBJ2-2	-	TGTGCCAGCAGCTTAGCACAGGGACCGGGGGAGCTGTTTTTT	CASSLAQGPGELFF
TRBV3-1/TRBV3-2	-	TRBJ2-3	TRBD1	TGTGCCAGCAGCCCTGATGACAGGGGCAAAACAGATACGCAGTATTTT	CASSPDDRGKTDTQYF
TRBV4-3	-	TRBJ2-7	TRBD2	TGCGCCAGCAGCCAAGGACTAGCGGGGGCCTACGAGCAGTACTTC	CASSQGLAGAYEQYF
TRBV5-4	-	TRBJ2-5	TRBD1	TGTGCCAGCAGCCACCAAACAGGGGACAAACAAGAGACCCAGTACTTC	CASSHQTGDKQETQYF
TRBV27	-	TRBJ1-2	TRBD1	TGTGCCAGCAGTTTAATACAGGGGGCAAACTATGGCTACACCTTC	CASSLIQGANYGYTF
TRBV5-1	-	TRBJ1-2	TRBD1	TGCGCCAGCAGCCCAGGACAGGGGGTCTATGGCTACACCTTC	CASSPGQGVYGYTF
TRBV10-1	-	TRBJ2-3	-	TGCGCCAGCAGTGAGTTAGGTACTAGAGAAGATACGCAGTATTTT	CASSELGTREDTQYF
TRBV5-3	-	TRBJ2-7	TRBD2	TGTGCCAGAAGCCCCTGTTGGCCTCTAGCGGGGGGGCTGTACGAGCAGTACTTC	CARSPCWPLAGGLYEQYF
TRBV7-2	-	TRBJ1-4	-	TGTGCCAGCAGCTTAGCGATCGGTGAAAAACTGTTTTTT	CASSLAIGEKLFF
TRBV9	-	TRBJ1-3	-	TGTGCCAGCAGCGTAGAAGTTCGGGGAGGGGCGGGAGACACCATATATTTT	CASSVEVRGGAGDTIYF
TRBV6-6	-	TRBJ1-3	-	TGTGCCAGCAGTTACGACAGCAAATCTGGAAACACCATATATTTT	CASSYDSKSGNTIYF
TRBV28	-	TRBJ1-2	-	TGTGCCAGCAGACCACAGGTTCTTGGCTACACCTTC	CASRPQVLGYTF
TRBV9	-	TRBJ2-3	-	TGTGCCAGCAGCGTGGGTGCGGCAGATACGCAGTATTTT	CASSVGAADTQYF
TRBV5-1	-	TRBJ2-2	-	TGCGCCAGCAGCTTGGCGGGCGGGCCCGGGGAGCTGTTTTTT	CASSLAGGPGELFF
TRBV7-3	-	TRBJ2-3	-	TGTGCCAGCAGTTCGGGAACAGATACGCAGTATTTT	CASSSGTDTQYF
TRBV5-4	once	TRBJ1-1	-	TGTGCCAGCAGCTGGGAGGGAACTGAAGCTTTCTTT	CASSWEGTEAFF
TRBV5-1	-	TRBJ2-1	TRBD2	TGCGCCAGCAGCTTGGCAGCGGGGGGCTTCAATGAGCAGTTCTTC	CASSLAAGGFNEQFF
TRBV7-8	-	TRBJ2-1	-	TGTGCCAGCAGCTTAGTTCCGGGGGTGCGGCTGGATGAGCAGTTCTTC	CASSLVPGVRLDEQFF
TRBV24-1	few	TRBJ1-1	TRBD1	TGTGCCACCAGTGCTACGGGCGGGGGACAGGGGGCCTGGGGGACTGAAGCTTTCTTT	CATSATGGGQGAWGTEAFF
TRBV15	once	TRBJ2-7	TRBD1	TGTGCCACCAGCAGATACCAATGGACAGGGAACGAGCAGTACTTC	CATSRYQWTGNEQYF
TRBV30	-	TRBJ2-4	-	TGTGCCTCCGGACAGACCAAAAACATTCAGTACTTC	CASGQTKNIQYF
TRBV7-8	-	TRBJ1-1	-	TGTGCCAGCAGCTTAGGACCCCTCGGGAGTTCAAACACTGAAGCTTTCTTT	CASSLGPLGSSNTEAFF
TRBV28	-	TRBJ1-1	-	TGTGCCAGCAGTCACGTCGGTGCTTTCTTT	CASSHVGAFF
TRBV3-1/TRBV3-2	-	TRBJ2-1	-	TGTGCCAGCAGCCAAGACGAGGGTCCCCACAATGAGCAGTTCTTC	CASSQDEGPHNEQFF
TRBV2	-	TRBJ1-5	-	TGTGCCAGCAGTGGGGGACACAAGAATCTTCAGCCCCAGCATTTT	CASSGGHKNLQPQHF
TRBV28	few	TRBJ1-2	TRBD1	TGTGCCAGCAGTTTCAGGGGGCTGGTGGGCTACACCTTC	CASSFRGLVGYTF
TRBV7-9	-	TRBJ2-7	TRBD1	TGTGCCAGCAGCCACCGGGACAGCCCATACGAGCAGTACTTC	CASSHRDSPYEQYF
TRBV4-1	-	TRBJ2-3	-	TGCGCCAGCAGCCAAGGACAGACCGTAGGTACGCAGTATTTT	CASSQGQTVGTQYF
TRBV6-1	-	TRBJ1-5	TRBD1	TGTGCCAGCAGTGAACTCCCAGGGACAGGGAATCAGCCCCAGCATTTT	CASSELPGTGNQPQHF
TRBV4-1	-	TRBJ2-1	-	TGCGCCAGCAGCCAAGTTCGGGGAAATGAGCAGTTCTTC	CASSQVRGNEQFF
TRBV6-5	-	TRBJ1-5	-	TGTGCCAGCGAGAACACAGGACAGATAAATCAGCCCCAGCATTTT	CASENTGQINQPQHF
TRBV29-1	-	TRBJ2-5	-	TGCAGCGTTGGACAGGCGATGGAAGAGACCCAGTACTTC	CSVGQAMEETQYF
TRBV5-6	-	TRBJ1-1	-	TGTGCCAGCAGCCTGGGCGCTGAAGCTTTCTTT	CASSLGAEAFF
TRBV9	-	TRBJ1-3	-	TGTGCCAGCAGCGATATGACGGAGGGTGGAAACACCATATATTTT	CASSDMTEGGNTIYF
TRBV12-5	-	TRBJ1-1	-	TGTGCTAGTGGTTTGGGGGGAGGGACTGAAGCTTTCTTT	CASGLGGGTEAFF
TRBV28	-	TRBJ1-5	-	TGTGCCAGCAGGTCAATGCTGCCGGGTACCAATCAGCCCCAGCATTTT	CASRSMLPGTNQPQHF
TRBV20-1	once	TRBJ2-5	-	TGCAGTGCGCACAGGGAAGAGACCCAGTACTTC	CSAHREETQYF
TRBV19	few	TRBJ1-5	-	TGTGCCAGTAGTATCCCATCCGGTCAGCCCCAGCATTTT	CASSIPSGQPQHF
TRBV2	-	TRBJ2-1	TRBD2	TGTGCCAGCTCAGGACTAGCAGACCACGAGCAGTTCTTC	CASSGLADHEQFF
TRBV6-7	-	TRBJ1-6	TRBD1	TGTGCCAGCAGTTACCCCACCGGGACAGGGGACTCACCCCTCCACTTT	CASSYPTGTGDSPLHF
TRBV11-2	-	TRBJ1-1	-	TGTGCCAGCAGGAAAGGGGTCAGTAACACTGAAGCTTTCTTT	CASRKGVSNTEAFF
TRBV7-8	-	TRBJ2-7	TRBD2	TGTGCCAGCAGCCGCGGGCTAGCGGGCTACGAGCAGTACTTC	CASSRGLAGYEQYF
TRBV27	-	TRBJ2-1	TRBD2	TGTGCCAGCAGTCCCAACTTTGGGGGGGTGCAGTTCTTC	CASSPNFGGVQFF
TRBV27	-	TRBJ1-2	TRBD1	TGTGCCAGCAGTCCAGGACAGGGAGACTATGGCTACACCTTC	CASSPGQGDYGYTF
TRBV7-2	-	TRBJ1-2	TRBD1	TGTGCCAGCAGCCACCGGGACAGGGTAGTTGGCTACACCTTC	CASSHRDRVVGYTF
TRBV9	-	TRBJ2-2	-	TGTGCCAGCAGCGTAGGCGGCGGGGAGCTGTTTTTT	CASSVGGGELFF
TRBV6-5	-	TRBJ2-7	TRBD2	TGTGCCAGCAGCACTAGCGGGGCCGAGTACGAGCAGTACTTC	CASSTSGAEYEQYF
TRBV6-1	few	TRBJ1-1	TRBD1	TGTGCCAGCAGTGAGCCCACAGGGGGGTCTGAAGCTTTCTTT	CASSEPTGGSEAFF
TRBV9	-	TRBJ2-7	TRBD1	TGTGCCAGCAGCAAGGACAGGGGGTACGAGCAGTACTTC	CASSKDRGYEQYF
TRBV15	-	TRBJ1-5	-	TGTGCCACCCGGGCGGGGGAACACGAGGATCAGCCCCAGCATTTT	CATRAGEHEDQPQHF
TRBV5-1	few	TRBJ2-7	-	TGCGCCAGCAGCTTGGATCGCGAGCAGTACTTC	CASSLDREQYF
TRBV11-1	-	TRBJ2-2	-	TGTGCCAGCAGCCCACGGGGTCGGAACACCGGGGAGCTGTTTTTT	CASSPRGRNTGELFF
TRBV6-4	-	TRBJ2-3	-	TGTGCCAGCAGTGACTCGTTGAGCGGAGGAGATACGCAGTATTTT	CASSDSLSGGDTQYF